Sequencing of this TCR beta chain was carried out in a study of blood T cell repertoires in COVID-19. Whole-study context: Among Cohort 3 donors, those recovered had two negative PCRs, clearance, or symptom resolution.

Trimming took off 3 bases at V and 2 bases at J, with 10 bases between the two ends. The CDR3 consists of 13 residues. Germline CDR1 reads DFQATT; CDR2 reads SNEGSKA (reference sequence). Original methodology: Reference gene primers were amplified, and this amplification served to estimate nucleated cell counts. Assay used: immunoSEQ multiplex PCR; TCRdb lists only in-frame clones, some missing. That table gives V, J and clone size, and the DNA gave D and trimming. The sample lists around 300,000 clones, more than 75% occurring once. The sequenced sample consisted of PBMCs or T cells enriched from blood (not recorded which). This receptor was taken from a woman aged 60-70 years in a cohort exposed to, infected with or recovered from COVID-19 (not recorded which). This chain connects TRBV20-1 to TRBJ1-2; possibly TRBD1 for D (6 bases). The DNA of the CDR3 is TGCAGTGCTAGTGGGACATCGAACTATGGCTACACCTTC. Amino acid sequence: CSASGTSNYGYTF.